The T cell receptor (beta chain) under discussion was sequenced for a study of vaccination and CD4 T cells after COVID-19. Turning to the study itself: Six males and four females constituted the convalescent cohort, two of whom were Hispanic.

The count of this clonotype is one. Its target is not known. Sequencing of cultured CD4+ T cell DNA used the Oncomine TCR Beta short-read assay. TCRdb re-derived calls from the PCR reads in MiXCR, one entry per CDR3 protein. Of 8,000 to 9,000 distinct CDR3 sequences in the sample, 40% to 60% are singletons; the top ten hold approximately 15%. This sample's treatment: roughly 11-day PBMC culture with coronavirus spike peptide pools or control peptides (ViraFEST assay). Collection of the unexposed donor's CD4+ T cells took place before the COVID-19 pandemic (2011-2018). This CDR3 comprises 14 residues. Germline V CDR1 and CDR2: SGHRS, YFSETQ. The V segment lost 4 bases and the J segment 5 bases; nucleotides outside the gene matches: 4.

The specimen sequenced was CD4+ T cells from blood, cultured in vitro. The chain uses TRBV5-1 and TRBJ2-5; TRBD2 matches 11 bases. This receptor was obtained from a human donor in good health. The CDR3 here is CASSAGLAVETQYF. CDR3 in DNA: TGCGCCAGCAGCGCGGGACTAGCGGTCGAGACCCAGTACTTC.